These 24 T cell receptor beta chains were all obtained from the same sample, sequenced in a study of response to subunit inactivated influenza vaccine. Each CDR3 protein gets one entry after TCRdb re-called the RT-PCR reads with MiXCR. The sample lists 650,000 to 800,000 distinct CDR3 sequences; around 14% were seen once. The sequenced sample was PBMCs from blood, obtained 14 to 15 days before vaccination. These receptors all stem from a man aged 50 to 60 who received an inactivated influenza vaccine.

This chain joins TRBV6-5 and TRBJ2-7; 7 bases align to TRBD2. The CDR3 sequence is 16 residues long. Germline V CDR1 and CDR2: MNHEY, SVGAGI. J was trimmed by 0 bases and V by 2 bases; bases with no gene match: 7. The DNA for the CDR3 is TGTGCCAGCAGTTACCCTGGGGGAGGGAGCTCCTACGAGCAGTACTTC. Translating it yields CASSYPGGGSSYEQYF.

Written as DNA, the CDR3 is TGTGCCAGCAGCTTAGAAGTCGCGCACACCGGGGAGCTGTTTTTT. This codes for CASSLEVAHTGELFF. V gene TRBV7-6 combines with J gene TRBJ2-2, with no clear D. CDR1 SGHVS and CDR2 FNYEAQ come from the germline V gene. The CDR3 covers 15 residues. Trimming stripped 1 base from V and 3 bases from J, with 9 bases between.

The count of this clonotype is one. This chain joins TRBV20-1 and TRBJ2-1; 11 bases line up with TRBD2. Germline CDR1 reads DFQATT; CDR2 reads SNEGSKA (reference sequence). The J segment lost 8 bases and the V segment lost 5 bases, leaving 5 bases of the junction unmatched. There are 13 residues in the CDR3. This CDR3 reads CSAVSGRAHEQFF. The CDR3 coding sequence is TGCAGTGCTGTTAGCGGGAGGGCCCATGAGCAGTTCTTC.

With respect to this clonotype: As the CDR3 is not closed by the conserved phenylalanine or tryptophan, this likely results from a read error. The J gene is TRBJ1-1, the V gene TRBV9, with unresolved D. The CDR3 has 15 amino acids. V lost 3 bases and J lost 5, with 17 bases in between. The germline CDR1 and CDR2 sequences are SGDLS and YYNGEE. The CDR3 region has the DNA TGTGCCAGCAGCGCCCTTGTTGAGGGTGAGACTGAAGCTTTCTGT. Residues: CASSALVEGETEAFC.

There are a few counts of this clonotype. In DNA form, the CDR3 reads TGCAGTGCTATTTATGGAAACTATGGCTACACCTTC. This sequence encodes CSAIYGNYGYTF. The genes are TRBV20-1 and TRBJ1-2; no clear D. V gave up 4 bases and J gave up 2 bases, with 8 bases separating them. This CDR3 is 12 amino acids long. Looked up from germline, CDR1 is DFQATT and CDR2 is SNEGSKA (reference sequence).

This chain uses TRBV5-1 with TRBJ2-3, with 10 bases that match TRBD2. This CDR3 contains 15 residues. J lost 8 bases, V lost 4 bases, and 10 bases had no gene match. The V gene's germline CDR1 is SGHRS and CDR2 YFSETQ. CDR3 bases: TGCGCCAGCAGCCTAAGCGGGAGGGCCGCCGGTACGCAGTATTTT. Amino acids: CASSLSGRAAGTQYF. The full variable domain, rest sourced from reference TRBV5-1 and TRBJ2-3, is KAGVTQTPRYLIKTRGQQVTLSCSPISGHRSVSWYQQTPGQGLQFLFEYFSETQRNKGNFPGRFSGRQFSNSRSEMNVSTLELGDSALYLCASSLSGRAAGTQYFGPGTRLTVL.

There are a few counts of this clonotype. The J gene is TRBJ2-2, the V gene TRBV4-3; 13 nucleotides match TRBD2. V lost 1 base, J lost 8 bases, and 1 base stayed unmatched. The germline gives CDR1 LGHNA, CDR2 YSLEER. This CDR3 spans 15 amino acids. CDR3 coding DNA: TGCGCCAGCAGCCAAGGACTAGCGGGAGGAGGGGAGCTGTTTTTT. This gives the protein CASSQGLAGGGELFF.

This clonotype was seen more than once but under ten times. CDR3 residues: CASSLVAGAGNEQFF. The CDR3 DNA reads as TGTGCCAGCAGCTTAGTAGCGGGGGCCGGCAATGAGCAGTTCTTC. This chain uses TRBV7-2 with TRBJ2-1; 9 bases fit TRBD2. This CDR3 is built from 15 residues. Trimming took 1 base from V and 6 from J; bases not matched to a gene: 4. Germline V gene data show CDR1 as SGHTA and CDR2 as FQGNSA.

This clonotype showed up many times. This CDR3 is CASSPWETVRETQYF. CDR3 nucleotides: TGTGCCAGCAGTCCCTGGGAGACAGTTCGAGAGACCCAGTACTTC. This rearrangement joins TRBV6-2 or TRBV6-3 to TRBJ2-5, with D tentatively TRBD1 or TRBD2 (5 bases each). Trimming stripped 5 bases from V and 4 bases from J, with 17 bases between. Germline loops: CDR1 MNHEY, CDR2 SVGEGT. The CDR3 length is 15 residues.

This clonotype was seen a handful of times. The gene calls are TRBV6-2 or TRBV6-3 and TRBJ2-6; a possible D gene is TRBD1 (5 bases). The V gene's germline CDR1 is MNHEY and CDR2 SVGEGT. This CDR3 has 18 residues. V was clipped by 4 bases and J by 1 base, with 17 bases between them. The CDR3 loop is CASSFSLKTGSGANVLTF. For the CDR3, the DNA is TGTGCCAGCAGTTTCTCATTAAAAACAGGTTCTGGGGCCAACGTCCTGACTTTC.

The CDR3 DNA reads TGCAGTGCCAAACCGGGACGCGGTAATTCACCCCTCCACTTT. Protein sequence: CSAKPGRGNSPLHF. The chain is built from TRBV20-1 and TRBJ1-6; D might be TRBD1 (5 bases). V was clipped by 6 bases and J by 6 bases, with 15 bases between them. This CDR3 has 14 residues. In germline, CDR1 is DFQATT, CDR2 SNEGSKA (reference sequence).

This sequence joins TRBV12-3 or TRBV12-4 and TRBJ2-5; D might be TRBD2 (6 bases). The length of the CDR3 is 14 residues. The V gene lost 5 bases and the J gene lost 0 bases, with 10 bases spanning the gap. DNA of the CDR3: TGTGCCAGCAGTGAAGGACTAAACCAAGAGACCCAGTACTTC. Encoded protein: CASSEGLNQETQYF.

V usage is TRBV2 and J usage is TRBJ2-1; D is uncertain. The CDR3 sequence is 14 residues long. V lost 7 bases and J lost 0, with 10 bases in between. Germline-derived CDR1 and CDR2 are SNHLY and FYNNEI. Written as DNA, the CDR3 is TGTGCCAGCATAGGGATACCCTCCTACAATGAGCAGTTCTTC. Encoded protein: CASIGIPSYNEQFF.

This clonotype was found many times. The V and J genes are TRBV5-5 and TRBJ2-1; D unresolved. V was trimmed by 0 bases and J by 0 bases, leaving 7 bases between them. Germline assignment: CDR1 SGHKS and CDR2 YYEKEE (reference sequence). The length of the CDR3 is 15 residues. The CDR3 coding sequence is TGTGCCAGCAGCTTGGGCTATAGCTCCTACAATGAGCAGTTCTTC. Its translation is CASSLGYSSYNEQFF. The variable domain in full, completed from reference TRBV5-5 and TRBJ2-1, reads DAGVTQSPTHLIKTRGQQVTLRCSPISGHKSVSWYQQVLGQGPQFIFQYYEKEERGRGNFPDRFSARQFPNYSSELNVNALLLGDSALYLCASSLGYSSYNEQFFGPGTRLTVL.

A single count supports this clonotype. V and J are TRBV11-2 and TRBJ2-5; D is uncertain. Germline V CDR1 and CDR2: SGHAT, FQNNGV. V lost 7 bases, J lost 7 bases, and 19 bases lay in between. This CDR3 contains 14 residues. The CDR3 protein is CASTPRTGLRTQYF. The DNA for the CDR3 is TGTGCCAGCACCCCCCGGACCGGCTTGAGGACCCAGTACTTC.

This clonotype was seen a handful of times. The chain has TRBV12-3 or TRBV12-4 and TRBJ2-7; 7 bases agree with TRBD2. Unmatched junction bases numbered 6, after V lost 7 bases and J lost 0 bases. The CDR3 length is 14 residues. The CDR3 is CASKSAGLSYEQYF. The CDR3 bases are TGTGCCAGCAAATCAGCGGGACTCTCCTACGAGCAGTACTTC.

This chain joins TRBV29-1 and TRBJ2-1; 10 bases line up with TRBD1. The trim removed 6 bases at V and 3 bases at J, leaving 8 bases unmatched. Germline V lookup: CDR1 SQVTM, CDR2 ANQGSEA. The CDR3 sequence is 15 residues long. The CDR3 spells CSVHTRTGGYNEQFF. CDR3 bases: TGCAGCGTACACACCCGGACAGGGGGCTACAATGAGCAGTTCTTC.

This clonotype was seen a few times. J is TRBJ2-7 and V is TRBV20-1, with D perhaps TRBD2 (6 bases). This CDR3 contains 13 residues. V lost 8 bases and J 5 bases, leaving 19 bases between the germline ends. The V gene's germline CDR1 is DFQATT and CDR2 SNEGSKA (reference sequence). The CDR3, as DNA: TGCAGTTGGGAACGGCGGGGCGTGGACGAGCAGTACTTC. It encodes CSWERRGVDEQYF.

The V call is TRBV4-3, the J call TRBJ2-5; D not resolved. Germline V lookup: CDR1 LGHNA, CDR2 YSLEER. The germline V and J ends were trimmed by 4 bases and 0 bases, with 15 bases remaining between them. This CDR3 is built from 16 residues. Written as DNA, the CDR3 is TGCGCCAGCAGCCCTGGGAAGTTGGCGGACCAAGAGACCCAGTACTTC. Its translation is CASSPGKLADQETQYF.

The chain is built from TRBV6-5 and TRBJ2-1; possible D gene TRBD2, 6 bases. Trimming removed 11 bases from V and 2 bases from J, with 10 bases in between. CDR1 is MNHEY and CDR2 is SVGAGI in the germline V gene. The CDR3 runs 12 residues. CDR3 sequence: CASRGAYNEQFF. The CDR3 DNA reads as TGTGCCTCCCGCGGGGCCTACAATGAGCAGTTCTTC.

This clonotype was seen once. The CDR3 DNA reads as TGTGCCAGCAGCCAAGCGGGGCAGAGGGAAGCTTTCTTT. Its protein is CASSQAGQREAFF. V usage is TRBV3-1 and J usage is TRBJ1-1; TRBD1 might be the D (5 bases). The CDR3 has 13 amino acids. Germline loops: CDR1 LGHDT, CDR2 YNNKEL (reference sequence). Trimming removed 1 base at V and 8 bases at J, with 11 bases between. Together with reference TRBV3-1 and TRBJ1-1, the CDR3 gives the full variable domain: DTAVSQTPKYLVTQMGNDKSIKCEQNLGHDTMYWYKQDSKKFLKIMFSYNNKELIINETVPNRFSPKSPDKAHLNLHINSLELGDSAVYFCASSQAGQREAFFGQGTRLTVV.

This chain links TRBV4-2 with TRBJ2-1, with 10 positions matching TRBD2. CDR3 size: 20 residues. Germline V gene sequence: CDR1 LGHNA, CDR2 YNFKEQ. Unmatched junction bases numbered 15, after V lost 4 bases and J lost 0 bases. Here the CDR3 reads CASSRPGTSAQRGSYNEQFF. The CDR3 DNA sequence: TGTGCCAGCAGCCGACCCGGGACTAGCGCCCAAAGAGGCTCCTACAATGAGCAGTTCTTC.

This clonotype was detected only a few times. The J gene is TRBJ1-2, the V gene TRBV5-1; D is perhaps TRBD1 (6 bases). The CDR3 loop spans 14 amino acids. Germline CDR1 is SGHRS and CDR2 is YFSETQ. The V gene lost 4 bases and the J gene lost 4 bases, with 14 bases spanning the gap. CDR3 coding DNA: TGCGCCAGCAGCATACAGGGTGGGAGCTATGGCTACACCTTC. This gives the protein CASSIQGGSYGYTF.

This chain uses TRBV30 with TRBJ2-1; D not resolved. From germline, CDR1 is GTSNPN and CDR2 SVGIG (reference sequence). The CDR3 runs 11 residues. The ends were cut back, 0 bases at V and 6 bases at J, with 3 bases in the middle. In DNA, the CDR3 is TGTGCCTGGAGTGTAACCAATGAGCAGTTCTTC. Amino acid sequence: CAWSVTNEQFF.